The TCR beta chain under discussion was sequenced for a study of control samples from healthy donors and cancer patients. Germline CDR1 reads MNHEY; CDR2 reads SVGAGI. The CDR3 extends over 14 amino acids. V was pared by 7 bases and J by 0 bases, with 13 bases between. Profiling relied on immunoSEQ multiplex PCR, and the TCRdb table lists in-frame clones only, not all of them. The table records approximately 100,000 clones, about four fifths of them present only once. The receptor comes from a man aged 70 or older with lung cancer. Sequenced: PBMCs. The V gene is TRBV6-5, the J gene TRBJ2-7; D tentatively fits TRBD1 or TRBD2 (5 bases each). The CDR3 region is CASNRDLPSYEQYF. In DNA form, the CDR3 reads TGTGCCAGCAATCGGGACCTCCCCTCCTACGAGCAGTACTTC.